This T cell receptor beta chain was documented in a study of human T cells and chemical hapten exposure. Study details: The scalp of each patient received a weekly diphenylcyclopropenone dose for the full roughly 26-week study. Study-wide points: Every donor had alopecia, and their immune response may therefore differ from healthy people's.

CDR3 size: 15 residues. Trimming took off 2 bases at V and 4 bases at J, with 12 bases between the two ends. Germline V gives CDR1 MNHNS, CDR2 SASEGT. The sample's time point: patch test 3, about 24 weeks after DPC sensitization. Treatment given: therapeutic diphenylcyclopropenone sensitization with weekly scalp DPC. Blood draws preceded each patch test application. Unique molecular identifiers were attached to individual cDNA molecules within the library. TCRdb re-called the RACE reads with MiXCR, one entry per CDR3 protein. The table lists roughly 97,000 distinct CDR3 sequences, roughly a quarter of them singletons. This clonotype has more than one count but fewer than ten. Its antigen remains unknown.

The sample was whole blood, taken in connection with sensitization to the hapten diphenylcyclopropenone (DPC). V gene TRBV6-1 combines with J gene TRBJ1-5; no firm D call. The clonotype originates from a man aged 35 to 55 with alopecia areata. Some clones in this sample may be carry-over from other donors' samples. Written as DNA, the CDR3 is TGTGCCAGCAGTGAACTAGCGGCCGGTAATCAGCCCCAGCATTTT. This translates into CASSELAAGNQPQHF.